These 31 T cell receptor beta chains share one sample of origin, sequenced in a study of T cell responses to AZD1222 COVID-19 vaccine. Data came from immunoSEQ multiplex PCR; TCRdb stores just in-frame clones and leaves some out. The table lists around 140,000 clones, about 91% of them singletons. The material sequenced was peripheral blood, taken 28 days after the second AZD1222 dose. These receptors came from an adult who received the AZD1222 COVID-19 vaccine.

The chain recombines TRBV5-6 with TRBJ1-3, with no clear D. The CDR3 consists of 13 residues. Germline V gene data show CDR1 as SGHDT and CDR2 as YYEEEE. Trimming pared 6 bases from V and 5 bases from J, leaving 12 bases between. DNA for the CDR3: TGTGCCAGCACCCTTAGAGATCGAAACACCATATATTTT. The encoded protein is CASTLRDRNTIYF.

The V call is TRBV6-5, the J call TRBJ1-1; D not certain. There are 13 residues in the CDR3. Germline V gene data show CDR1 as MNHEY and CDR2 as SVGAGI. Trimming left V 5 bases short and J 0 bases short, with 7 bases between. The CDR3 here is CASSRYMNTEAFF. DNA for the CDR3: TGTGCCAGCAGTAGATATATGAACACTGAAGCTTTCTTT.

V and J are TRBV7-8 and TRBJ1-5; tentative D call: TRBD1 (6 bases). V was pared by 5 bases and J by 7 bases, with 21 bases between. The CDR3 contains 16 residues. In germline, CDR1 is SGHVS, CDR2 FQNEAQ. Written as DNA, the CDR3 is TGTGCCAGCAGCCTTGCCCGAGGGGGGCCGGCCCAGCCCCAGCATTTT. Translating gives CASSLARGGPAQPQHF.

The rearrangement uses TRBV27 and TRBJ1-1, with a tentative D call TRBD1 (6 bases). Per germline, CDR1 MNHEY and CDR2 SMNVEV (reference sequence). Trimming removed 4 bases from V and 5 bases from J, with 14 bases in between. The CDR3 has 14 residues. CDR3 sequence: CASSSLTGRTEAFF. CDR3 nucleotides: TGTGCCAGCAGTTCCTTAACAGGGAGAACTGAAGCTTTCTTT.

The rearrangement joins TRBV5-1 to TRBJ2-6; D ambiguous. This CDR3 region has 16 residues. Germline assignment: CDR1 SGHRS and CDR2 YFSETQ. V shed 1 base and J shed 0 bases, with 8 bases lying between them. The DNA of the CDR3 is TGCGCCAGCAGCTTGCAATGGAGCTCTGGGGCCAACGTCCTGACTTTC. Protein sequence: CASSLQWSSGANVLTF. The full variable domain, with the rest looked up from reference TRBV5-1 and TRBJ2-6, is KAGVTQTPRYLIKTRGQQVTLSCSPISGHRSVSWYQQTPGQGLQFLFEYFSETQRNKGNFPGRFSGRQFSNSRSEMNVSTLELGDSALYLCASSLQWSSGANVLTFGAGSRLTVL.

The chain combines TRBV19 with TRBJ2-5, with a tentative D call TRBD1 (5 bases). CDR1 is LNHDA, CDR2 SQIVND, per germline (reference sequence). Deletions cut 3 bases from V and 4 bases from J, with 12 bases between. This CDR3 spans 14 amino acids. The CDR3 loop reads CASSIEWQGETQYF. CDR3 nucleotides: TGTGCCAGTAGTATTGAGTGGCAGGGAGAGACCCAGTACTTC.

This clone was counted only a few times. This chain uses TRBV3-1 (or the pseudogene TRBV3-2) with TRBJ1-2, with D hard to call. The CDR3 extends over 15 amino acids. CDR1 and CDR2 (germline): LGHDT, YNNKEL (reference sequence). The V and J ends lost 0 bases and 7 bases respectively, with 15 bases between them. The CDR3 is CASSQDSRTSGGYTF. The CDR3 coding sequence is TGTGCCAGCAGCCAAGATAGTCGGACCTCCGGTGGCTACACCTTC.

This chain joins TRBV7-2 and TRBJ1-2; no reliable D call. This CDR3 spans 13 amino acids. Germline V CDR1 and CDR2: SGHTA, FQGNSA. V gave up 3 bases and J gave up 4 bases, with 9 bases separating them. CDR3 in amino acids: CASSLSGSYGYTF. The CDR3 DNA reads as TGTGCCAGCAGCTTGAGTGGCAGCTATGGCTACACCTTC.

This clone was recorded only once. The chain links TRBV5-4 to TRBJ2-5; D remains unclear. The ends were cut back, 0 bases at V and 4 bases at J, with 10 bases in the middle. This CDR3 has 14 residues. The germline V gene has CDR1 SGHNT and CDR2 YYREEE (reference sequence). The CDR3 region has the DNA TGTGCCAGCAGCTTGGGAGGTAGCCGAGAGACCCAGTACTTC. This encodes CASSLGGSRETQYF. The entire variable domain, with the rest obtained from reference TRBV5-4 and TRBJ2-5, is as follows: ETGVTQSPTHLIKTRGQQVTLRCSSQSGHNTVSWYQQALGQGPQFIFQYYREEENGRGNFPPRFSGLQFPNYSSELNVNALELDDSALYLCASSLGGSRETQYFGPGTRLLVL.

The chain has TRBV5-1 and TRBJ2-5; the match to TRBD2 covers 10 bases. The CDR3 extends over 16 amino acids. The trim removed 0 bases at V and 2 bases at J, leaving 4 bases unmatched. In germline, CDR1 is SGHRS, CDR2 YFSETQ. The CDR3 loop reads CASSLGSGGFQETQYF. DNA of the CDR3: TGCGCCAGCAGCTTGGGTAGCGGGGGGTTTCAAGAGACCCAGTACTTC.

The chain joins TRBV5-1 to TRBJ1-3, with a weak D call TRBD1 (6 bases). The V and J ends lost 4 bases and 6 bases respectively, with 8 bases between them. CDR1 is SGHRS and CDR2 is YFSETQ in the germline V gene. The CDR3 runs 12 residues. CDR3 loop: CASSGGQNTIYF. CDR3 nucleotides: TGCGCCAGCAGCGGGGGCCAAAACACCATATATTTT.

The chain employs TRBV27 and TRBJ1-2; 8 bases match TRBD1. J gave up 2 bases and V 0 bases, and 2 bases lay outside the gene matches. Germline CDR1 is MNHEY and CDR2 is SMNVEV (reference sequence). This CDR3 is 15 amino acids long. In DNA form, the CDR3 reads TGTGCCAGCAGTTTATCGGGACAGGCCAACTATGGCTACACCTTC. It encodes CASSLSGQANYGYTF.

The gene calls are TRBV5-1 and TRBJ2-3; unclear D gene. Looked up from germline, CDR1 is SGHRS and CDR2 is YFSETQ. Trimming shortened V by 3 bases and J by 1 base, and 6 bases separated the two germline ends. CDR3 length: 13 residues. The CDR3 coding sequence is TGCGCCAGCAGCTCTTACCGCACAGATACGCAGTATTTT. Translation: CASSSYRTDTQYF.

The chain carries TRBV7-8 and TRBJ1-1; D remains unclear. The CDR3 runs 14 residues. Trimming shortened V by 5 bases and J by 0 bases, and 10 bases separated the two germline ends. Germline V lookup: CDR1 SGHVS, CDR2 FQNEAQ. The CDR3, as DNA: TGTGCCAGCAGCCCGGGGAGCCTGAACACTGAAGCTTTCTTT. The encoded protein is CASSPGSLNTEAFF.

The chain links TRBV28 to TRBJ1-4; possibly TRBD1 for D (6 bases). Per the germline V gene, CDR1 is MDHEN and CDR2 is SYDVKM. The CDR3 consists of 16 residues. Trimming pared 5 bases from V and 4 bases from J, leaving 17 bases between. CDR3 sequence (DNA): TGTGCCAGCAGTCGTCCTTCAGACAGGTATAATGAAAAACTGTTTTTT. Translation gives CASSRPSDRYNEKLFF.

The chain uses TRBV10-3 and TRBJ1-1; D remains unclear. Per germline, CDR1 ENHRY and CDR2 SYGVKD. This CDR3 has 13 residues. Between the trimmed V and J ends, which lost 4 bases and 5 bases, there was a span of 11 bases. CDR3 sequence (DNA): TGTGCCATCAGTGGGCCAGGAGGTACTGAAGCTTTCTTT. It codes for CAISGPGGTEAFF.

The chain carries TRBV7-3 and TRBJ2-5, with 10 bases fitting TRBD2. This CDR3 spans 15 amino acids. The V gene's germline CDR1 is SGHTA and CDR2 FQGTGA. V was pared by 3 bases and J by 5 bases, with 6 bases of the junction left unmatched. Written as DNA, the CDR3 is TGTGCCAGCAGCTTTCAAGCGGGGGGGTCTGAGACCCAGTACTTC. Encoded protein: CASSFQAGGSETQYF. The full variable domain, with the rest looked up from reference TRBV7-3 and TRBJ2-5, is GAGVSQTPSNKVTEKGKYVELRCDPISGHTALYWYRQSLGQGPEFLIYFQGTGAADDSGLPNDRFFAVRPEGSVSTLKIQRTERGDSAVYLCASSFQAGGSETQYFGPGTRLLVL.

The chain links TRBV7-3 to TRBJ2-5; D may be TRBD1 (6 bases). The CDR3 extends over 15 amino acids. V lost 5 bases to trimming and J lost 5 bases, with 18 bases between them. Per germline, CDR1 SGHTA and CDR2 FQGTGA. CDR3 coding DNA: TGTGCCAGCAGCCCCACCCCGGCCCAGGGGGAGACCCAGTACTTC. It encodes CASSPTPAQGETQYF.

The chain carries TRBV6-5 and TRBJ2-3; D uncertain. V was cut by 2 bases and J by 2 bases, with 11 bases left in between. The CDR3 consists of 15 residues. Germline V gives CDR1 MNHEY, CDR2 SVGAGI. The CDR3, as DNA: TGTGCCAGCAGTTACGAAGGGTTCTCCACAGATACGCAGTATTTT. It translates to CASSYEGFSTDTQYF.

This clone was seen only a few times. The CDR3 DNA is TGTGCCAGCAGCCAAGATACATACGAGGGTTCACCCCTCCACTTT. This sequence encodes CASSQDTYEGSPLHF. The chain has TRBV3-1 (or the pseudogene TRBV3-2) and TRBJ1-6; no firm D call. Germline assignment: CDR1 LGHDT and CDR2 YNNKEL (reference sequence). Trimming pared 0 bases from V and 9 bases from J, leaving 12 bases between. This CDR3 spans 15 amino acids.

V usage is TRBV7-3 and J usage is TRBJ1-1; D gene uncertain. CDR3 length equals 13 residues. Trimming shortened V by 1 base and J by 5 bases, and 8 bases separated the two germline ends. Germline assignment: CDR1 SGHTA and CDR2 FQGTGA. The CDR3 sequence is CASSLIGSTEAFF. For the CDR3, the DNA is TGTGCCAGCAGCTTAATCGGGAGTACTGAAGCTTTCTTT.

V is TRBV5-5 and J is TRBJ2-2; 8 nucleotides line up with TRBD2. This CDR3 has 14 residues. Trimming removed 5 bases from V and 5 bases from J; junction bases left unmatched: 5. Germline lookup yields CDR1 SGHKS and CDR2 YYEKEE (reference sequence). CDR3 residues: CASSRGGNTGELFF. DNA for the CDR3: TGTGCCAGCAGTCGCGGGGGGAATACCGGGGAGCTGTTTTTT.

The gene calls are TRBV28 and TRBJ1-5; D possibly corresponds to TRBD1 (5 bases). The germline V gene encodes CDR1 MDHEN and CDR2 SYDVKM. V was clipped by 2 bases and J by 2 bases, with 7 bases between them. CDR3 length: 14 residues. Here the CDR3 reads CASSLKQGNQPQHF. DNA for the CDR3: TGTGCCAGCAGTTTAAAACAGGGCAATCAGCCCCAGCATTTT.

In regard to this clone: The same CDR3 also results from other DNA sequences found in this sample. CDR3 region: CASSLGRQNTEAFF. The CDR3 DNA is TGTGCCAGCAGCTTAGGACGACAGAACACTGAAGCTTTCTTT. The J gene is TRBJ1-1, the V gene TRBV7-2; no firm D call. Germline CDR1 is SGHTA and CDR2 is FQGNSA. This CDR3 region has 14 residues. V lost 1 base to trimming and J lost 1 base, with 7 bases between them. The full variable domain, in which reference TRBV7-2 and TRBJ1-1 provide the parts outside the CDR3, is GAGVSQSPSNKVTEKGKDVELRCDPISGHTALYWYRQSLGQGLEFLIYFQGNSAPDKSGLPSDRFSAERTGGSVSTLTIQRTQQEDSAVYLCASSLGRQNTEAFFGQGTRLTVV.

The J gene is TRBJ1-1, the V gene TRBV19; D gene ambiguous. This CDR3 region has 14 residues. Germline V gene sequence: CDR1 LNHDA, CDR2 SQIVND (reference sequence). V was pared by 1 base and J by 5 bases, with 11 bases between. CDR3 bases: TGTGCCAGTAGTATAGTTGGTGGTACAACTGAAGCTTTCTTT. The encoded protein is CASSIVGGTTEAFF.

This sequence joins TRBV2 and TRBJ1-1; 8 positions match TRBD1. With V trimmed by 8 bases and J by 0 bases, 5 bases remained unmatched. The CDR3 contains 14 residues. From germline, CDR1 is SNHLY and CDR2 FYNNEI. CDR3 in amino acids: CASLGQVMNTEAFF. For the CDR3, the DNA is TGTGCCAGCTTGGGACAGGTGATGAACACTGAAGCTTTCTTT.

The gene calls are TRBV5-8 and TRBJ2-2; TRBD2 matches at 8 bases. The CDR3 sequence is 15 residues long. The germline V gene has CDR1 SGHTS and CDR2 YDEGEE. Losses at the gene ends were 4 bases for V and 3 bases for J; bases not matched to a gene: 5. CDR3 sequence (DNA): TGTGCCAGCAGCAAACTAGCGGACCACACCGGGGAGCTGTTTTTT. It is translated as CASSKLADHTGELFF.

The chain has TRBV28 and TRBJ1-2; unclear D gene. Germline V CDR1 and CDR2: MDHEN, SYDVKM. This CDR3 spans 14 amino acids. V gave up 5 bases and J gave up 2 bases, with 12 bases separating them. The CDR3 sequence is CASSPDLGNYGYTF. The CDR3 DNA reads TGTGCCAGCAGTCCTGACCTGGGCAACTATGGCTACACCTTC.

The chain recombines TRBV5-1 with TRBJ2-7, with 7 bases identical to TRBD1. The CDR3 consists of 14 residues. Germline V CDR1 and CDR2: SGHRS, YFSETQ. The V segment lost 1 base and the J segment 1 base; nucleotides outside the gene matches: 2. CDR3 in amino acids: CASSLTQGSYEQYF. The CDR3 DNA is TGCGCCAGCAGCTTGACACAGGGGTCCTACGAGCAGTACTTC.

The V gene is TRBV19, the J gene TRBJ2-1; TRBD2 agrees at 7 bases. Unmatched junction bases numbered 8, after V lost 6 bases and J lost 3 bases. The CDR3 covers 15 residues. The germline V gene encodes CDR1 LNHDA and CDR2 SQIVND (reference sequence). The CDR3 bases are TGTGCCAGTAGCCCCCTTAGCGGGCTCTACAATGAGCAGTTCTTC. This gives the protein CASSPLSGLYNEQFF.

The rearrangement joins TRBV5-1 to TRBJ2-1; 8 bases line up with TRBD1. The germline V gene has CDR1 SGHRS and CDR2 YFSETQ. CDR3 length equals 13 residues. Trimming cost V 2 bases and J 6 bases; bases outside gene matches: 1. CDR3 coding DNA: TGCGCCAGCAGCTTTGACAGGGGCAATGAGCAGTTCTTC. Amino acids: CASSFDRGNEQFF.